Shown below are 4 T cell receptor beta chains from a single sample sequenced in a study of Tregs in tolerant kidney transplant recipients. Measured with immunoSEQ multiplex PCR; TCRdb has only the in-frame clones, and not every one. The sample has about 50,000 clones, roughly nine tenths seen once. Mixed chimerism was transient after nonmyeloablative marrow transplants from related graft donors. The specimen comprised CD8+ T cells from blood (PBMCs), sampled 12 months after the transplant. These receptors originate from a human patient who received a combined kidney and bone marrow transplant. The T cells may come from the graft donor.

The table lists this clone with a few counts. The rearrangement links TRBV27 to TRBJ1-1; TRBD1 is a possible D gene (6 bases). V dropped 1 base and J dropped 2 bases, with 11 bases sitting between them. Germline V gene sequence: CDR1 MNHEY, CDR2 SMNVEV (reference sequence). This CDR3 is 15 amino acids long. The CDR3 nucleotides are TGTGCCAGCAGTTTATGGGGACATACCAACACTGAAGCTTTCTTT. As protein: CASSLWGHTNTEAFF.

The V gene is TRBV10-3, the J gene TRBJ1-1; 7 positions agree with TRBD1. CDR3 length equals 16 residues. Per germline, CDR1 ENHRY and CDR2 SYGVKD. The trim removed 6 bases at V and 0 bases at J, leaving 10 bases unmatched. CDR3: CAISAPGGVMNTEAFF. CDR3 sequence (DNA): TGTGCCATCAGCGCTCCAGGGGGAGTTATGAACACTGAAGCTTTCTTT.

The V and J genes are TRBV27 and TRBJ2-2; tentative D call: TRBD1 (6 bases). The CDR3 has 16 residues. The germline V gene has CDR1 MNHEY and CDR2 SMNVEV (reference sequence). The V end lost 0 bases, the J end lost 1 base, and 9 bases lay between the germline ends. DNA of the CDR3: TGTGCCAGCAGTTTATCACCCAGGGGGAACACCGGGGAGCTGTTTTTT. Translation gives CASSLSPRGNTGELFF.

This CDR3 reads CASSSLRGGAETGELFF. The CDR3 DNA is TGTGCCAGCAGCTCCCTCCGGGGGGGCGCAGAAACCGGGGAGCTGTTTTTT. The chain couples TRBV7-3 to TRBJ2-2; 8 nucleotides line up with TRBD2. This CDR3 region has 17 residues. After removal of 4 bases from V and 5 bases from J, the junction contained 12 bases not matched to a gene. CDR1 is SGHTA and CDR2 is FQGTGA in the germline V gene.